This paragraph covers one T cell receptor beta chain sequence. What it binds is unknown. The data were obtained in a study of cytomegalovirus exposure and HLA in healthy donors. Study overall: Genotyping showed approximately 81% of a few hundred donors falling in the Caucasian-associated ancestry cluster.

The CDR3 is 16 amino acids. V lost 3 bases to trimming and J lost 6 bases; unmatched junction nucleotides: 12. Germline V gives CDR1 SGHNT, CDR2 YENEEA. General observations from the study: Reportedly, a later analysis found an Asian-associated ancestry cluster had fewer N-insertions than the roughly 670-donor mean.

In the PCR, 60 Vbeta and 13 Jbeta primers were used. Here immunoSEQ multiplex PCR was the method, and the copy in TCRdb shows in-frame clones only, minus some. Its listing shows approximately 120,000 clones. The sample taken for sequencing was PBMCs. This chain joins TRBV11-3 and TRBJ2-7, with TRBD1 matching 9 bases. This TCR was recovered from a man between 40 and 49 years old in good health and CMV-seronegative. CDR3 DNA sequence: TGTGCCAGCAGCTTGTTTTCCGGGACAGGGAGGAGCGAGCAGTACTTC. It is translated as CASSLFSGTGRSEQYF.